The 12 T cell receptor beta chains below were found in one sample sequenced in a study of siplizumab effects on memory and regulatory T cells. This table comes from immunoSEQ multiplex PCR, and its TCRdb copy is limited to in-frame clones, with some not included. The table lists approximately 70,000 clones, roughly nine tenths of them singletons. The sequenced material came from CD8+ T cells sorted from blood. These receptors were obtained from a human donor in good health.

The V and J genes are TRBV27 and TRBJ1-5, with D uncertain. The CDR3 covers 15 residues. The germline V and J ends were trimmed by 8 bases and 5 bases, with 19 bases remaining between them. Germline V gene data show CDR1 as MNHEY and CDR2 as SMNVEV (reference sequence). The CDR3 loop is CASGERVGSDQPQHF. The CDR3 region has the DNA TGTGCCAGCGGGGAGCGGGTAGGGTCGGATCAGCCCCAGCATTTT.

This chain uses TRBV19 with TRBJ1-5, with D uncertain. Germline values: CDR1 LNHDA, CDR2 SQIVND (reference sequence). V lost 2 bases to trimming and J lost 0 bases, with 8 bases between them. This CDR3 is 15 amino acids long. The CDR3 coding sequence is TGTGCCAGTAGTATATGGCCCCTTAGCAATCAGCCCCAGCATTTT. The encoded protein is CASSIWPLSNQPQHF.

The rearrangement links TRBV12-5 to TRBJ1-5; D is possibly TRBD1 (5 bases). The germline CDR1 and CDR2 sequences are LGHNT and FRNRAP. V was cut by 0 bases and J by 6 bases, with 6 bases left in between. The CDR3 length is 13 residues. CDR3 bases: TGTGCTAGTGGTTTGGTGGGGGGTCAGCCCCAGCATTTT. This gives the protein CASGLVGGQPQHF.

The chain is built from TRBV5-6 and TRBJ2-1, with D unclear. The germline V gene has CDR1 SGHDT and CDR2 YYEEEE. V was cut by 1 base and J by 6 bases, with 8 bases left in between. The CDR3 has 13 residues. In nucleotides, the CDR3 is TGTGCCAGCAGCTTGATAGATGGCAATGAGCAGTTCTTC. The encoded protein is CASSLIDGNEQFF.

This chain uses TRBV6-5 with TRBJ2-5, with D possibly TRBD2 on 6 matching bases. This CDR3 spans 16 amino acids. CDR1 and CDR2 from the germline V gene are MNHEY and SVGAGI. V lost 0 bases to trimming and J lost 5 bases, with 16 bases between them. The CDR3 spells CASSYSRDSPAETQYF. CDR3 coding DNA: TGTGCCAGCAGTTACTCGAGGGACTCCCCGGCTGAGACCCAGTACTTC.

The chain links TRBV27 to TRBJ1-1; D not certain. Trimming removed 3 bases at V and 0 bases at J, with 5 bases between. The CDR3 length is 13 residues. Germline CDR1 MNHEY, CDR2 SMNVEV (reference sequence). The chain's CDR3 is CASSFNLNTEAFF. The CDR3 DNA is TGTGCCAGCAGTTTTAACTTGAACACTGAAGCTTTCTTT.

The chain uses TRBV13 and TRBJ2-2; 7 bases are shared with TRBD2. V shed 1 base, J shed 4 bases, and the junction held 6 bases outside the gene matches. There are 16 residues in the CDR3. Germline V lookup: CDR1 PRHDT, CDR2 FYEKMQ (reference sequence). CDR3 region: CASSLAGREGTGELFF. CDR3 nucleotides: TGTGCCAGCAGCTTAGCAGGCAGGGAGGGCACCGGGGAGCTGTTTTTT. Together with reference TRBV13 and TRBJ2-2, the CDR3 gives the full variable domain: AAGVIQSPRHLIKEKRETATLKCYPIPRHDTVYWYQQGPGQDPQFLISFYEKMQSDKGSIPDRFSAQQFSDYHSELNMSSLELGDSALYFCASSLAGREGTGELFFGEGSRLTVL.

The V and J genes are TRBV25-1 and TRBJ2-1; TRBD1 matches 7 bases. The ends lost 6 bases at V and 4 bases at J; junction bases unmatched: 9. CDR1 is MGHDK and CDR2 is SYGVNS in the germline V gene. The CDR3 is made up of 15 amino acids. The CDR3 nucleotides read TGTGCCAGCAGGCAGGGGGAGATGACTTACAATGAGCAGTTCTTC. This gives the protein CASRQGEMTYNEQFF.

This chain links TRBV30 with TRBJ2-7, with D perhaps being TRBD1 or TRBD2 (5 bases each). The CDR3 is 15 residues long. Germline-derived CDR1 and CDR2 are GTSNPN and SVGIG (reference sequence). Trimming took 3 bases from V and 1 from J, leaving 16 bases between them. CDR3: CAWSPLGATSYEQYF. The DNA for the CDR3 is TGTGCCTGGAGCCCCCTCGGGGCAACGTCCTACGAGCAGTACTTC.

CDR3 region: CAWTMGLEAFF. DNA for the CDR3: TGTGCCTGGACAATGGGATTGGAAGCTTTCTTT. The rearrangement joins TRBV30 to TRBJ1-1; D unresolved. CDR3 size: 11 residues. Germline V gene data show CDR1 as GTSNPN and CDR2 as SVGIG (reference sequence). V dropped 4 bases and J dropped 8 bases, with 11 bases sitting between them.

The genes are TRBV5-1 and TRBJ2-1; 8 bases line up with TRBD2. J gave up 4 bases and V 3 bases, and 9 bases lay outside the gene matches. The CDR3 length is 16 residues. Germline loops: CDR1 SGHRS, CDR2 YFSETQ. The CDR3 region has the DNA TGCGCCAGCAGCTGGCTAACTAGCGGTAATTACAATGAGCAGTTCTTC. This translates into CASSWLTSGNYNEQFF.

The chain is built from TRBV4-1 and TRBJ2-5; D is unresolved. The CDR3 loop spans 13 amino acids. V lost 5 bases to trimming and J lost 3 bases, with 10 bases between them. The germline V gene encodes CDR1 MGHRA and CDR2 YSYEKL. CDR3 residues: CASSGDREETQYF. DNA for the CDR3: TGCGCCAGCAGCGGGGATAGGGAAGAGACCCAGTACTTC.